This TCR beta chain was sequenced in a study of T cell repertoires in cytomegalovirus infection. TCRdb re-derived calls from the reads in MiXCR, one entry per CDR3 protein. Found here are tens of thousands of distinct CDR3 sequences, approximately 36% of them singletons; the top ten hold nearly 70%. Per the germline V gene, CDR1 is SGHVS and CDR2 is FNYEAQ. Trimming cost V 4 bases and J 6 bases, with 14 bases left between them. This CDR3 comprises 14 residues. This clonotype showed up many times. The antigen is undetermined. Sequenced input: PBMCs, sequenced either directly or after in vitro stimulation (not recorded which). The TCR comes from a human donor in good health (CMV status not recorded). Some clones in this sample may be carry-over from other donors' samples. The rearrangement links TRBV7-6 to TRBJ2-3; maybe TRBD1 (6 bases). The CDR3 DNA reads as TGTGCCAGCAGCTCTTTGACAGGCTCGGATACGCAGTATTTT. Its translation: CASSSLTGSDTQYF.